This is a list of T cell receptor beta chains from one sample in a study of T cell responses to AZD1222 COVID-19 vaccine. Profiled with immunoSEQ multiplex PCR; TCRdb holds only in-frame clones, not every one. The sample lists 110,000 to 150,000 clones, approximately 90% seen once, with about 1.9% in the top ten. The sample in question was peripheral blood, obtained 28 days after the second AZD1222 dose. Every receptor here comes from an adult who received the AZD1222 COVID-19 vaccine. The CDR3 runs from the conserved cysteine through the conserved F or W. D genes are given only for firm matches. The size entry is marked missing in some rows and otherwise reads once, few, many or a size class.

d_gene: -; j_gene: TRBJ1-3; abundance: -; v_gene: TRBV7-8; CDR3aa: CASSRRLSSGNTIYF; CDR3nt: TGTGCCAGCAGCCGGAGGTTAAGCTCTGGAAACACCATATATTTT
d_gene: -; j_gene: TRBJ2-1; abundance: -; v_gene: TRBV6-9; CDR3aa: CASSYLPTGTLHEQFF; CDR3nt: TGTGCCAGCAGTTATCTCCCGACCGGGACCTTACATGAGCAGTTCTTC
d_gene: TRBD1; j_gene: TRBJ2-7; abundance: -; v_gene: TRBV4-1; CDR3aa: CASSPRDRAYEQYF; CDR3nt: TGCGCCAGCAGCCCGCGGGACAGGGCTTACGAGCAGTACTTC
d_gene: -; j_gene: TRBJ2-7; abundance: -; v_gene: TRBV25-1; CDR3aa: CASSVGPQTIYEQYF; CDR3nt: TGTGCCAGCAGTGTTGGTCCCCAGACTATCTACGAGCAGTACTTC
d_gene: -; j_gene: TRBJ1-1; abundance: -; v_gene: TRBV7-8; CDR3aa: CASSSYSEAFF; CDR3nt: TGTGCCAGCAGCTCCTACAGTGAAGCTTTCTTT
d_gene: -; j_gene: TRBJ2-1; abundance: -; v_gene: TRBV7-9; CDR3aa: CASSLEVLLNNEQFF; CDR3nt: TGTGCCAGCAGCTTAGAGGTCCTTCTCAACAATGAGCAGTTCTTC
d_gene: -; j_gene: TRBJ1-2; abundance: -; v_gene: TRBV2; CDR3aa: CASSESELWLHLPYTF; CDR3nt: -
d_gene: -; j_gene: TRBJ1-2; abundance: once; v_gene: TRBV12-3/TRBV12-4; CDR3aa: CASSFAGGYTF; CDR3nt: TGTGCCAGCAGTTTCGCGGGTGGCTACACCTTC
d_gene: -; j_gene: TRBJ1-1; abundance: -; v_gene: TRBV9; CDR3aa: CASSAQTGNTEAFF; CDR3nt: TGTGCCAGCAGCGCACAGACAGGGAACACTGAAGCTTTCTTT
d_gene: TRBD1; j_gene: TRBJ2-1; abundance: -; v_gene: TRBV7-2; CDR3aa: CANSRTGMNEQFF; CDR3nt: TGTGCCAACTCGCGGACAGGGATGAATGAGCAGTTCTTC
d_gene: -; j_gene: TRBJ1-3; abundance: -; v_gene: TRBV18; CDR3aa: CASFRIPEGYTIYF; CDR3nt: TGTGCCAGCTTCCGCATCCCGGAGGGGTACACCATATATTTT
d_gene: -; j_gene: TRBJ2-5; abundance: -; v_gene: TRBV12-3/TRBV12-4; CDR3aa: CASSPQGSETQYF; CDR3nt: TGTGCCAGCAGTCCACAGGGCTCGGAGACCCAGTACTTC
d_gene: -; j_gene: TRBJ1-1; abundance: -; v_gene: TRBV13; CDR3aa: CASSFMTGVNTEAFF; CDR3nt: TGTGCCAGCAGCTTCATGACAGGAGTGAACACTGAAGCTTTCTTT
d_gene: TRBD1; j_gene: TRBJ1-2; abundance: -; v_gene: TRBV7-8; CDR3aa: CASSLDKTGGPVYGYTF; CDR3nt: TGTGCCAGCAGCTTAGATAAGACAGGGGGTCCCGTCTATGGCTACACCTTC
d_gene: -; j_gene: TRBJ1-2; abundance: -; v_gene: TRBV12-2; CDR3aa: CASRPPGQGCRGYTF; CDR3nt: TGTGCAAGTCGACCTCCGGGACAGGGTTGTCGAGGCTACACCTTC
d_gene: -; j_gene: TRBJ1-3; abundance: -; v_gene: TRBV18; CDR3aa: CASSPRQRTLGNTIYF; CDR3nt: TGTGCCAGCTCACCACGCCAACGTACTTTAGGAAACACCATATATTTT
d_gene: -; j_gene: TRBJ2-7; abundance: few; v_gene: TRBV5-1; CDR3aa: CASSPDRAGEQYF; CDR3nt: TGCGCCAGCAGCCCCGACAGGGCGGGGGAGCAGTACTTC
d_gene: -; j_gene: TRBJ1-6; abundance: -; v_gene: TRBV2; CDR3aa: CASEWGTNSPLHF; CDR3nt: TGTGCCAGCGAATGGGGGACCAATTCACCCCTCCACTTT
d_gene: -; j_gene: TRBJ2-5; abundance: -; v_gene: TRBV7-9; CDR3aa: CASSLLSKGKETQYF; CDR3nt: TGTGCCAGCAGCCTCCTTTCGAAAGGGAAAGAGACCCAGTACTTC
d_gene: TRBD1; j_gene: TRBJ2-2; abundance: -; v_gene: TRBV5-1; CDR3aa: CASSAGGTSGELFF; CDR3nt: TGCGCCAGCAGCGCAGGGGGCACCTCCGGGGAGCTGTTTTTT
d_gene: TRBD2; j_gene: TRBJ2-1; abundance: once; v_gene: TRBV4-1; CDR3aa: CASSQAGLANNEQFF; CDR3nt: TGCGCCAGCAGCCAAGCAGGACTAGCAAACAATGAGCAGTTCTTC
d_gene: -; j_gene: TRBJ2-7; abundance: -; v_gene: TRBV29-1; CDR3aa: CSVETGSYEQYF; CDR3nt: TGCAGCGTTGAAACAGGTTCCTACGAGCAGTACTTC
d_gene: TRBD1; j_gene: TRBJ1-2; abundance: once; v_gene: TRBV18; CDR3aa: CASSPLGLSGQGPNYGYTF; CDR3nt: TGTGCCAGCTCACCACTCGGTCTTTCCGGACAGGGACCCAACTATGGCTACACCTTC
d_gene: -; j_gene: TRBJ1-3; abundance: once; v_gene: TRBV7-8; CDR3aa: CASSTYRGSGNTIYF; CDR3nt: TGTGCCAGCAGCACATACCGGGGGTCTGGAAACACCATATATTTT
d_gene: -; j_gene: TRBJ2-7; abundance: -; v_gene: TRBV5-1; CDR3aa: CASSPDSTYEQYF; CDR3nt: TGCGCCAGCAGCCCGGACTCGACCTACGAGCAGTACTTC
d_gene: -; j_gene: TRBJ2-2; abundance: -; v_gene: TRBV3-1/TRBV3-2; CDR3aa: CASSQDGRGNTGELFF; CDR3nt: TGTGCCAGCAGCCAAGATGGCAGGGGGAACACCGGGGAGCTGTTTTTT
d_gene: TRBD1; j_gene: TRBJ1-2; abundance: -; v_gene: TRBV6-5; CDR3aa: CASTDRVGGYTF; CDR3nt: TGTGCCAGCACAGACAGGGTTGGCGGCTACACCTTC
d_gene: -; j_gene: TRBJ2-2; abundance: -; v_gene: TRBV9; CDR3aa: CASSVEALTGELFF; CDR3nt: TGTGCCAGCAGCGTAGAAGCGCTGACCGGGGAGCTGTTTTTT
d_gene: TRBD2; j_gene: TRBJ2-7; abundance: -; v_gene: TRBV5-8; CDR3aa: CASTPLGRANEQYF; CDR3nt: TGTGCCAGCACCCCCCTGGGGAGGGCCAACGAGCAGTACTTC
d_gene: -; j_gene: TRBJ2-7; abundance: few; v_gene: TRBV10-1; CDR3aa: CASSEIRVREQYF; CDR3nt: TGCGCCAGCAGTGAGATCCGGGTCCGGGAGCAGTACTTC
d_gene: -; j_gene: TRBJ1-2; abundance: few; v_gene: TRBV11-3; CDR3aa: CASSLSQVARANYGYTF; CDR3nt: TGTGCCAGCAGCTTATCCCAGGTCGCCCGCGCTAACTATGGCTACACCTTC
d_gene: -; j_gene: TRBJ2-7; abundance: -; v_gene: TRBV5-1; CDR3aa: CASSPRDHAYEQYF; CDR3nt: TGCGCCAGCAGCCCCCGGGACCATGCCTACGAGCAGTACTTC
d_gene: -; j_gene: TRBJ1-1; abundance: -; v_gene: TRBV7-9; CDR3aa: CASSFFRADSMNTEAFF; CDR3nt: TGTGCCAGCAGCTTCTTTAGGGCGGACAGTATGAACACTGAAGCTTTCTTT
d_gene: -; j_gene: TRBJ1-3; abundance: -; v_gene: TRBV2; CDR3aa: CASSEQALYGNTIYF; CDR3nt: TGTGCCAGCAGTGAGCAGGCGTTATACGGAAACACCATATATTTT
d_gene: -; j_gene: TRBJ2-1; abundance: -; v_gene: TRBV9; CDR3aa: CASSVGLASYNEQFF; CDR3nt: TGTGCCAGCAGCGTCGGGCTCGCCTCCTACAATGAGCAGTTCTTC
d_gene: -; j_gene: TRBJ2-2; abundance: -; v_gene: TRBV7-7; CDR3aa: CASSPGQNTGELFF; CDR3nt: TGTGCCAGCAGCCCCGGACAGAACACCGGGGAGCTGTTTTTT
d_gene: -; j_gene: TRBJ2-5; abundance: -; v_gene: TRBV7-3; CDR3aa: CASSSVPQETQYF; CDR3nt: TGTGCCAGCAGTTCTGTCCCACAAGAGACCCAGTACTTC
d_gene: -; j_gene: TRBJ1-1; abundance: -; v_gene: TRBV10-2; CDR3aa: CASSAQRNTEAFF; CDR3nt: TGCGCCAGCAGTGCACAGAGGAACACTGAAGCTTTCTTT
d_gene: TRBD1; j_gene: TRBJ1-4; abundance: -; v_gene: TRBV6-5; CDR3aa: CASSSTGRSFNEKLFF; CDR3nt: TGTGCCAGCAGTTCGACAGGGCGTTCTTTTAATGAAAAACTGTTTTTT
d_gene: -; j_gene: TRBJ1-1; abundance: few; v_gene: TRBV5-1; CDR3aa: CASSFEGSRATEAFF; CDR3nt: TGCGCCAGCAGCTTCGAAGGTAGCAGGGCAACTGAAGCTTTCTTT
d_gene: -; j_gene: TRBJ2-7; abundance: once; v_gene: TRBV4-1; CDR3aa: CASSQESGQTYEQYF; CDR3nt: TGCGCCAGCAGCCAAGAATCAGGACAGACCTACGAGCAGTACTTC
d_gene: -; j_gene: TRBJ1-1; abundance: -; v_gene: TRBV3-1/TRBV3-2; CDR3aa: CASSQQGRREAFF; CDR3nt: TGTGCCAGCAGCCAACAGGGCCGGCGAGAAGCTTTCTTT
d_gene: TRBD1; j_gene: TRBJ1-3; abundance: -; v_gene: TRBV10-3; CDR3aa: CAIGQGLGNTIYF; CDR3nt: TGTGCCATCGGACAGGGCCTAGGAAACACCATATATTTT
d_gene: -; j_gene: TRBJ2-7; abundance: -; v_gene: TRBV6-5; CDR3aa: CASSIDEQYF; CDR3nt: TGTGCCAGCAGTATTGACGAGCAGTACTTC
d_gene: TRBD1; j_gene: TRBJ2-1; abundance: -; v_gene: TRBV9; CDR3aa: CASSVGDRVGNEQFF; CDR3nt: TGTGCCAGCAGCGTAGGAGACAGGGTGGGCAATGAGCAGTTCTTC
d_gene: TRBD2; j_gene: TRBJ2-3; abundance: once; v_gene: TRBV7-8; CDR3aa: CASIQLARGDTQYF; CDR3nt: TGTGCCAGCATCCAACTAGCGCGGGGCGATACGCAGTATTTT
d_gene: TRBD1; j_gene: TRBJ1-3; abundance: -; v_gene: TRBV4-1; CDR3aa: CASSLDRGIGNTIYF; CDR3nt: TGCGCCAGCAGCTTGGACAGGGGGATTGGAAACACCATATATTTT
d_gene: TRBD1; j_gene: TRBJ1-6; abundance: -; v_gene: TRBV7-6; CDR3aa: CASSLEGQGRSPLHF; CDR3nt: TGTGCCAGCAGCCTAGAGGGACAGGGAAGATCACCCCTCCACTTT
d_gene: TRBD1; j_gene: TRBJ1-5; abundance: -; v_gene: TRBV6-1; CDR3aa: CASSERDRDNQPQHF; CDR3nt: TGTGCCAGCAGTGAACGGGACAGGGACAATCAGCCCCAGCATTTT
d_gene: -; j_gene: TRBJ1-4; abundance: -; v_gene: TRBV18; CDR3aa: CASSPPGRANEKLFF; CDR3nt: TGTGCCAGCTCACCTCCGGGACGGGCTAATGAAAAACTGTTTTTT
d_gene: -; j_gene: TRBJ2-3; abundance: -; v_gene: TRBV5-1; CDR3aa: CASSFGTDTQYF; CDR3nt: TGCGCCAGCAGCTTTGGCACAGATACGCAGTATTTT
d_gene: -; j_gene: TRBJ2-1; abundance: -; v_gene: TRBV9; CDR3aa: CASSVGRQRNNEQFF; CDR3nt: TGTGCCAGCAGCGTGGGCAGGCAAAGGAACAATGAGCAGTTCTTC